Presented here are 19 T cell receptor beta chains from one specimen sequenced in a study of blood T cells in healthy people across ages. Next came a second PCR, run for about 6 to 11 cycles, which used a sample-barcoded 5' primer along with a J-beta primer mix. TCRdb ran MiXCR on the 5' RACE reads and lists one entry per CDR3 protein. The sample includes about 720,000 distinct CDR3 sequences, 20% to 25% of them seen just once. Sequencing was carried out using blood. These receptors originate from a man between 65 and 80 years old in good health.

This chain links TRBV21-1 with TRBJ2-3; the tabulated D call, TRBD2, remains unverified against the DNA. TRBV21-1 is reported as a pseudogene. The CDR3 runs to 16 residues. In DNA form, the CDR3 reads TGTGCCAGCAGCAAGGAAGGTAGCGGGGGCACAGATACGCAGTATTTT. Amino acid sequence: CASSKEGSGGTDTQYF.

The V gene is TRBV5-1, the J gene TRBJ2-1; 11 nucleotides agree with TRBD2. There are 16 residues in the CDR3. V was clipped by 0 bases and J by 5 bases; unmatched bases: 4. The germline gives CDR1 SGHRS, CDR2 YFSETQ. The CDR3 DNA reads as TGCGCCAGCAGCTTGGGACTAGCGGGGAGAAACAATGAGCAGTTCTTC. It codes for CASSLGLAGRNNEQFF.

The rearrangement links TRBV6-1 to TRBJ1-2, with D hard to call. The germline V and J ends were trimmed by 3 bases and 7 bases, with 9 bases remaining between them. The CDR3 has 12 amino acids. Germline V gene sequence: CDR1 MNHNS, CDR2 SASEGT. CDR3 nucleotide sequence: TGTGCCAGCAGTGATGATTGGGCTGGCTACACCTTC. Translating gives CASSDDWAGYTF.

This clonotype was counted only a few times. Relative to the germline gene, one junction end is altered; a read error may explain this. This sequence joins TRBV2 and TRBJ1-6, with D unresolved. Germline lookup yields CDR1 SNHLY and CDR2 FYNNEI. The CDR3 totals 14 residues. CDR3 sequence (DNA): TGTGCCAGCGGTGAAGAGGTAACTAATTCACCCCTCCACTTT. This gives the protein CASGEEVTNSPLHF.

The chain uses TRBV20-1 and TRBJ2-1; 9 bases map to TRBD2. This CDR3 is 15 amino acids long. Trimming at V came to 4 bases and at J to 0 bases, leaving 4 bases not matched to a gene. Germline CDR1 and CDR2: DFQATT and SNEGSKA (reference sequence). This chain's CDR3 is CSATGGRVSYNEQFF. The DNA of the CDR3 is TGCAGTGCTACAGGCGGGAGGGTCTCCTACAATGAGCAGTTCTTC.

This clonotype was detected ten times or more. The chain joins TRBV7-8 to TRBJ2-3; D tentatively fits TRBD1 or TRBD2 (5 bases each). Germline CDR1 is SGHVS and CDR2 is FQNEAQ. This CDR3 has 15 amino acids. V lost 1 base, J lost 2 bases, and 10 bases lay in between. Here the CDR3 DNA reads TGTGCCAGCAGCTTAGGGGGGACCGCCACAGATACGCAGTATTTT. Its translation: CASSLGGTATDTQYF.

V and J are TRBV7-9 and TRBJ2-2; D unclear. The V and J ends lost 5 bases and 4 bases respectively, with 8 bases between them. The germline V gene encodes CDR1 SEHNR and CDR2 FQNEAQ (reference sequence). This CDR3 has 13 amino acids. The CDR3 sequence is CASSPLVTGELFF. The CDR3 DNA follows: TGTGCCAGCAGCCCCCTTGTCACCGGGGAGCTGTTTTTT.

This clonotype appeared a few times. This chain uses TRBV7-2 with TRBJ1-2; 7 nucleotides match TRBD1. Trimming at V came to 5 bases and at J to 8 bases, leaving 8 bases not matched to a gene. CDR1 is SGHTA, CDR2 FQGNSA, per germline. CDR3 size: 13 residues. The CDR3 spells CASSQQGRSGYTF. CDR3 DNA: TGTGCCAGCAGCCAACAGGGGCGCAGCGGCTACACCTTC.

The sample holds a few counts of this clonotype. CDR3 sequence: CASSYSREKLFF. DNA of the CDR3: TGTGCCAGCAGTTACTCGAGAGAAAAACTGTTTTTT. The chain uses TRBV6-6 and TRBJ1-4; D not resolved. Germline V gene lookup returns CDR1 MNHNY and CDR2 SVGAGI (reference sequence). The V end lost 0 bases, the J end lost 8 bases, and 4 bases lay between the germline ends. CDR3 length equals 12 residues.

There are a few counts of this clonotype. The chain has TRBV28 and TRBJ2-7; maybe TRBD2 (8 bases). The end of the DNA aligns better with TRBJ2-5, so the J call may be wrong. CDR3 size: 17 residues. In germline, CDR1 is MDHEN, CDR2 SYDVKM. This CDR3 reads CASSGWTSRGAMETQYF. In nucleotides, the CDR3 is TGTGCCAGCAGTGGATGGACTAGCAGGGGGGCCATGGAGACCCAGTACTTC.

This chain connects TRBV28 to TRBJ1-2; D is undetermined. The germline V gene encodes CDR1 MDHEN and CDR2 SYDVKM. The CDR3 loop spans 11 amino acids. CDR3 in amino acids: CATTGLKGYTF. CDR3 DNA: TGTGCAACAACGGGGTTAAAGGGCTACACCTTC.

This clonotype appeared a few times. The CDR3 DNA sequence: TGCGCCAGCAGCTTTTCCAGGGTCCAAGAGACCCAGTACTTC. As protein: CASSFSRVQETQYF. The chain employs TRBV5-1 and TRBJ2-5; maybe TRBD1 (5 bases). CDR3 length: 14 residues. Per the germline V gene, CDR1 is SGHRS and CDR2 is YFSETQ. V lost 2 bases to trimming and J lost 1 base, with 9 bases between them.

This clonotype has a handful of counts. The chain recombines TRBV20-1 with TRBJ2-3; 10 nucleotides align to TRBD1. Germline values: CDR1 DFQATT, CDR2 SNEGSKA (reference sequence). CDR3 size: 20 residues. V trimming: 1 base; J trimming: 2 bases; junction bases outside the gene matches: 18. The CDR3 loop is CSARGDRGSTGVVFTDTQYF. The CDR3 DNA reads TGCAGTGCTAGAGGGGACAGGGGTTCCACGGGAGTAGTATTCACAGATACGCAGTATTTT.

The chain joins TRBV27 to TRBJ2-3; D is ambiguous. In germline, CDR1 is MNHEY, CDR2 SMNVEV (reference sequence). This CDR3 is built from 15 residues. Trimming cost V 6 bases and J 5 bases, with 18 bases left between them. The CDR3 DNA reads as TGTGCCAGCAGAAATACTTCGGTGTGGATAGATACGCAGTATTTT. Translation gives CASRNTSVWIDTQYF.

This clonotype was observed a few times. The chain couples TRBV4-3 to TRBJ2-3, with a tentative D call TRBD1 (5 bases). The CDR3 spans 16 residues. V shed 0 bases and J shed 3 bases, with 13 bases lying between them. Germline lookup yields CDR1 LGHNA and CDR2 YSLEER. CDR3 coding DNA: TGCGCCAGCAGCCAAGATCTTATAGGGGCGACAGATACGCAGTATTTT. This codes for CASSQDLIGATDTQYF.

This clonotype was seen repeatedly, ten times or more. The chain joins TRBV29-1 to TRBJ2-5, with D tentatively TRBD2 (5 bases). The CDR3 sequence is 11 residues long. V was shortened by 5 bases and J by 4 bases, with 8 bases between the two germline ends. Germline CDR1 and CDR2: SQVTM and ANQGSEA. DNA of the CDR3: TGCAGCGTTCGCGAGGGAGAGACCCAGTACTTC. Encoded protein: CSVREGETQYF.

This clonotype was seen repeatedly, ten times or more. This sequence joins TRBV13 and TRBJ2-3; a possible D gene is TRBD2 (5 bases). This CDR3 is built from 14 residues. Trimming shortened V by 2 bases and J by 4 bases, and 10 bases separated the two germline ends. Per germline, CDR1 PRHDT and CDR2 FYEKMQ (reference sequence). DNA of the CDR3: TGTGCCAGCAGCTTAAATACCGGGGCAGATACGCAGTATTTT. It translates to CASSLNTGADTQYF.

Details on this clonotype: This may stem from a read error, because a much larger clone lies one nucleotide away. This rearrangement joins TRBV29-1 to TRBJ2-5, with D possibly TRBD2 on 5 matching bases. Trimming cost V 4 bases and J 2 bases, with 5 bases left between them. Germline CDR1 reads SQVTM; CDR2 reads ANQGSEA. The CDR3 runs to 11 residues. The CDR3 loop reads CSVVAQETQYF. DNA for the CDR3: TGCAGCGTTGTAGCGCAAGAGACCCAGTACTTC.

This clonotype turned up a few times. This chain links TRBV20-1 with TRBJ1-3; TRBD1 aligns across 8 bases. Germline loops: CDR1 DFQATT, CDR2 SNEGSKA (reference sequence). The CDR3 runs 15 residues. The ends lost 0 bases at V and 4 bases at J; junction bases unmatched: 5. In nucleotides, the CDR3 is TGCAGTGCTAGAGATCGGCAGGGGGCCGGAAACACCATATATTTT. Its translation: CSARDRQGAGNTIYF.